The 5 T cell receptor beta chains below come from one sample, sequenced in a study of regulatory T cells in long-lasting Graves disease. Time point in this sample: newly diagnosed GD, antithyroid drugs for less than 3 months. Isolated PBMC RNA provided the starting material for the TCR library. The TCR beta library used iRepertoire HTBI primers with Arm-PCR amplification of CDR3. TCRdb re-called the multiplex PCR reads through MiXCR, storing one row per CDR3 protein. This sample has hundreds of thousands of distinct CDR3 sequences, with roughly 14% found just once. A further study also used this sample, focusing on T cells in Graves' hyperthyroidism and ophthalmopathy.

The starting material was peripheral blood mononuclear cells (PBMCs), obtained at new diagnosis, from a patient treated with antithyroid drugs. Every receptor here comes from a man aged 30 to 39 with Graves disease.

This clonotype showed up just a few times. V usage is TRBV25-1 and J usage is TRBJ2-2, with 7 bases aligning to TRBD2. This CDR3 comprises 14 residues. The junction had 4 bases not matched to a gene; V was cut back by 1 base and J by 8 bases. The germline gives CDR1 MGHDK, CDR2 SYGVNS. CDR3 coding DNA: TGTGCCAGCAGTGAATCGGGAGGCGCTGGGGAGCTGTTTTTT. It is translated as CASSESGGAGELFF.

There are many counts of this clonotype. The rearrangement links TRBV12-3 or TRBV12-4 to TRBJ1-6; 9 bases are shared with TRBD1. Trimming at V came to 6 bases and at J to 8 bases, leaving 5 bases not matched to a gene. This CDR3 region has 14 residues. In DNA form, the CDR3 reads TGTGCCAGCAGCCAGACAGGGGGGCATTCACCCCTCCACTTT. This codes for CASSQTGGHSPLHF.

This clonotype has at least ten counts. V and J are TRBV7-2 and TRBJ2-2; D unresolved. The V gene lost 3 bases and the J gene lost 7 bases, with 9 bases spanning the gap. The V gene's germline CDR1 is SGHTA and CDR2 FQGNSA. The CDR3 has 13 amino acids. The CDR3 protein is CASSFGENGELFF. The CDR3 bases are TGTGCCAGCAGCTTCGGAGAGAACGGGGAGCTGTTTTTT.

This clonotype was counted at least ten times. The chain recombines TRBV12-3 or TRBV12-4 with TRBJ2-5; 8 bases are shared with TRBD1. Trimming at V came to 1 base and at J to 7 bases, leaving 2 bases not matched to a gene. This CDR3 is 13 amino acids long. The CDR3 region is CASSLGTGGTQYF. The DNA for the CDR3 is TGTGCCAGCAGTTTAGGCACAGGGGGGACCCAGTACTTC.

V is TRBV18 and J is TRBJ2-5; D call uncertain. Germline CDR1 and CDR2: KGHSH and LQKENI. This CDR3 region has 15 residues. The V end lost 1 base, the J end lost 1 base, and 10 bases lay between the germline ends. In DNA form, the CDR3 reads TGTGCCAGCTCACCACTAAGTGGGCCCCAAGAGACCCAGTACTTC. As protein: CASSPLSGPQETQYF.